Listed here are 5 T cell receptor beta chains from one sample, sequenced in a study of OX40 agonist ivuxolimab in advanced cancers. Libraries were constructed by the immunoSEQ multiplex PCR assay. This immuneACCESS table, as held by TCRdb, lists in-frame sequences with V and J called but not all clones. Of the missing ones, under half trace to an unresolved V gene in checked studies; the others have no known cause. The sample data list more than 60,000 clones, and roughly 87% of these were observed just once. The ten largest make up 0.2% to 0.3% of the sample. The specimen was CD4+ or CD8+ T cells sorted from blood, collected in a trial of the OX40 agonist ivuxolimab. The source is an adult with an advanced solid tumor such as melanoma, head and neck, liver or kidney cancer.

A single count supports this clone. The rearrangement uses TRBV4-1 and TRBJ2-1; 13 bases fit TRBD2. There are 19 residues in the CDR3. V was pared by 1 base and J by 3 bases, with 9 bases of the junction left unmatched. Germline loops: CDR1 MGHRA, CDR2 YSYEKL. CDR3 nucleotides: TGCGCCAGCAGCCAAGGTCAAGGACTAGCGGGAGTCCGCTACAATGAGCAGTTCTTC. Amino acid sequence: CASSQGQGLAGVRYNEQFF.

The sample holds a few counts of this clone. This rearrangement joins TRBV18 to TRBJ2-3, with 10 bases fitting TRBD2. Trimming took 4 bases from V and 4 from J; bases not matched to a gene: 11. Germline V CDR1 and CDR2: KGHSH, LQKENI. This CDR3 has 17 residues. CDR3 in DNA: TGTGCCAGCTCACGGGTCGGAGCGGGAGGGCCCGCAGATACGCAGTATTTT. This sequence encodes CASSRVGAGGPADTQYF.

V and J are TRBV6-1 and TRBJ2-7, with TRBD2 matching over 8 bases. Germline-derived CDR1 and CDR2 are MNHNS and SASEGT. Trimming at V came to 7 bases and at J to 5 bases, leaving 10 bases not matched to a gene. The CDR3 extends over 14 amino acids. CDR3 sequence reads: CASNPSGSLHEQYF. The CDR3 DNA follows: TGTGCCAGCAACCCGAGCGGGAGCCTCCACGAGCAGTACTTC.

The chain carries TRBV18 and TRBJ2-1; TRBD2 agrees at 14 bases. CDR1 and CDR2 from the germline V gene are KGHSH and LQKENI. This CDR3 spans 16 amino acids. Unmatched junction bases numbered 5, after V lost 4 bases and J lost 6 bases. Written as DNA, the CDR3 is TGTGCCAGCTCACTCTACGGACTAGCGGGGGGCAATGAGCAGTTCTTC. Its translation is CASSLYGLAGGNEQFF.

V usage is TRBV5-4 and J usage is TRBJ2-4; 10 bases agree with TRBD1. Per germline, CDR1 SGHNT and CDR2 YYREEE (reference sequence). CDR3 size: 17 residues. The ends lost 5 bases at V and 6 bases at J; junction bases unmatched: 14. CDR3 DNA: TGTGCCAGCAGTCCCGGGACAGGGGAAAATTTGAGAAACATTCAGTACTTC. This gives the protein CASSPGTGENLRNIQYF.